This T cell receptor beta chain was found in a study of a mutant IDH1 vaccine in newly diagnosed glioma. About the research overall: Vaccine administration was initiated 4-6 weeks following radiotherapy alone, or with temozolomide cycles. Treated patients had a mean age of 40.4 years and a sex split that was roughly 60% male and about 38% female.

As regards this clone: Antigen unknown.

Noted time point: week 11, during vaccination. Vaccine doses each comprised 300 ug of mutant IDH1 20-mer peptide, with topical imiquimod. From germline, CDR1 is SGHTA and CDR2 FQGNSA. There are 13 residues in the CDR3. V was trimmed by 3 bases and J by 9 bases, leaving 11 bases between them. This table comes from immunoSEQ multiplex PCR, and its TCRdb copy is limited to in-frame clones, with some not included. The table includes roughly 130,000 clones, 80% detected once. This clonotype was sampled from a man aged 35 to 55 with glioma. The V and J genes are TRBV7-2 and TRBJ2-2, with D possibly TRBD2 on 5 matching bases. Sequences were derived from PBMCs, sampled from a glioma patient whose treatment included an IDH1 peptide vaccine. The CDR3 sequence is CASSLMGARELFF. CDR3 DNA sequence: TGTGCCAGCAGCTTGATGGGAGCTCGGGAGCTGTTTTTT.